These T cell receptor beta chains were read from a single sample in a study of regulatory T cells in long-lasting Graves disease. One entry per CDR3 protein, called by TCRdb with MiXCR from the multiplex PCR reads. The data contain around 510,000 distinct CDR3 sequences, less than 25% of them singletons. The sequences come from peripheral blood mononuclear cells (PBMCs), collected when the disease was refractory, from a patient treated with antithyroid drugs. These receptors were obtained from a female donor with Graves disease. CDR3s include the opening cysteine and the closing phenylalanine or tryptophan. A D gene is named only where the DNA matches it firmly. Size tells how often a clone was seen (once, few, many) or the class of an expanded clone, and some rows leave it out.

d_gene	abundance	j_gene	v_gene	len	CDR3aa	CDR3nt
TRBD1	-	TRBJ2-7	TRBV28	15	CASSFLSGQGNEQYF	TGTGCCAGCAGTTTTCTTTCGGGACAGGGCAACGAGCAGTACTTC
-	many	TRBJ2-7	TRBV27	14	CASSPSATSYEQYF	TGTGCCAGCAGTCCGTCGGCCACCTCCTACGAGCAGTACTTC
-	many	TRBJ2-7	TRBV28	13	CASRIDSSYEQYF	TGTGCCAGCAGAATAGACAGTTCCTACGAGCAGTACTTC
TRBD2	-	TRBJ2-1	TRBV6-1	16	CASRLPASGSYNEQFF	TGTGCCAGCAGATTGCCGGCTAGCGGGAGTTACAATGAGCAGTTCTTC
-	-	TRBJ1-4	TRBV4-1	16	CASSPTTTAFNEKLFF	TGCGCCAGCAGCCCTACCACGACAGCCTTTAATGAAAAACTGTTTTTT
-	many	TRBJ2-1	TRBV20-1	13	CSVTDSTYNEQFF	TGCAGTGTAACGGACAGCACCTACAATGAGCAGTTCTTC
-	many	TRBJ1-4	TRBV7-9	14	CASSLAGRVEKLFF	TGTGCCAGCAGCTTAGCGGGCAGGGTTGAAAAACTGTTTTTT
-	few	TRBJ1-5	TRBV20-1	15	CSARGPLGLRQPQHF	TGCAGTGCTAGAGGCCCTCTAGGGTTAAGACAGCCCCAGCATTTT
-	many	TRBJ1-2	TRBV9	14	CASSVEAGDYGYTF	TGTGCCAGCAGCGTAGAGGCAGGGGACTATGGCTACACCTTC
-	-	TRBJ2-2	TRBV12-3/TRBV12-4	15	CASKWTSTNTGELFF	TGTGCCAGCAAGTGGACGTCTACGAACACCGGGGAGCTGTTTTTT